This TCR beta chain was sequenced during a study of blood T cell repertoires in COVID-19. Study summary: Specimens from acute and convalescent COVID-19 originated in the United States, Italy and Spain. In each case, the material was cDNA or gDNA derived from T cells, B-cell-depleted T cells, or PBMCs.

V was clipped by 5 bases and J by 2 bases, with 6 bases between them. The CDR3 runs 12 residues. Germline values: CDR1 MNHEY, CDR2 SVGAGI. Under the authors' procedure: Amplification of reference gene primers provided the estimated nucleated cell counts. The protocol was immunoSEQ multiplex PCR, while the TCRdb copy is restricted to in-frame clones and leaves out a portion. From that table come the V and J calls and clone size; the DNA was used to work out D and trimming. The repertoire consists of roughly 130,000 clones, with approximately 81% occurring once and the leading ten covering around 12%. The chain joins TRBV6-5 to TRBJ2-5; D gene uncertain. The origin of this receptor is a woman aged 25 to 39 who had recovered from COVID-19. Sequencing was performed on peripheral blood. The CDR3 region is CASSPRQETQYF. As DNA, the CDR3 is TGTGCCAGCAGTCCGCGGCAAGAGACCCAGTACTTC.